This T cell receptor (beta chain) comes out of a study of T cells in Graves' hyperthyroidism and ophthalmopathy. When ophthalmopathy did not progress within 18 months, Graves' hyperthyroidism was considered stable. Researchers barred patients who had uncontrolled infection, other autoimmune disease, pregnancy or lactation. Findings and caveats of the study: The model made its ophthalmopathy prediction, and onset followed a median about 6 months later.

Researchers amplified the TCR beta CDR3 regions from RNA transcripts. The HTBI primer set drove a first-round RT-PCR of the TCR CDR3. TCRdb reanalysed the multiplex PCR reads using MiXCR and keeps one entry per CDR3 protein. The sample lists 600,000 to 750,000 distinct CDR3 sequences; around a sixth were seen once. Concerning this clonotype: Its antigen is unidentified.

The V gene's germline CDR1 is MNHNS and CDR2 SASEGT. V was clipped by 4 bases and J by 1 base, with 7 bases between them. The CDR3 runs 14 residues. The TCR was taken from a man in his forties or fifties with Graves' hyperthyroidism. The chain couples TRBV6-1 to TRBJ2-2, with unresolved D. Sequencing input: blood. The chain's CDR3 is CASSATRNTGELFF. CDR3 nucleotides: TGTGCCAGCAGTGCGACCAGGAACACCGGGGAGCTGTTTTTT.